The clone carrying this TCR beta chain was observed at least ten times. Its antigen is still unknown. The sample is drawn from a study of molecular identifiers for immune sequencing clone quantification. Turning to the study itself: With replicates, the RNA of around 18,000 or 91,000 naive CD8 cells was split five ways and four were sequenced. Study outcomes and limitations: Single-cell amounts of spiked Jurkat TCR RNA were reportedly detectable among over 750,000 naive cells.

TCRdb redid the calling of the PCR reads with MiXCR, one entry per CDR3 protein. The table has 60,000 to 70,000 distinct CDR3 sequences, about a sixth seen once. This clonotype originated in a human donor in good health. Some libraries in this study had Jurkat cell RNA spiked in. The sample consisted of naive CD8+ T cells from blood, with Jurkat cell RNA spiked in. As to subset: FACS-sorted CD8+CD4-CCR7+CD45RA+ naive T cells.

CDR3 in amino acids: CSARGWERAVYDEQYF. The DNA of the CDR3 is TGCAGTGCTAGAGGGTGGGAGCGGGCGGTCTACGACGAGCAGTACTTC. V is TRBV20-1 and J is TRBJ2-7; TRBD2 is a possible D gene (6 bases). Trimming pared 1 base from V and 5 bases from J, leaving 21 bases between. Germline lookup yields CDR1 DFQATT and CDR2 SNEGSKA (reference sequence). CDR3 length equals 16 residues.